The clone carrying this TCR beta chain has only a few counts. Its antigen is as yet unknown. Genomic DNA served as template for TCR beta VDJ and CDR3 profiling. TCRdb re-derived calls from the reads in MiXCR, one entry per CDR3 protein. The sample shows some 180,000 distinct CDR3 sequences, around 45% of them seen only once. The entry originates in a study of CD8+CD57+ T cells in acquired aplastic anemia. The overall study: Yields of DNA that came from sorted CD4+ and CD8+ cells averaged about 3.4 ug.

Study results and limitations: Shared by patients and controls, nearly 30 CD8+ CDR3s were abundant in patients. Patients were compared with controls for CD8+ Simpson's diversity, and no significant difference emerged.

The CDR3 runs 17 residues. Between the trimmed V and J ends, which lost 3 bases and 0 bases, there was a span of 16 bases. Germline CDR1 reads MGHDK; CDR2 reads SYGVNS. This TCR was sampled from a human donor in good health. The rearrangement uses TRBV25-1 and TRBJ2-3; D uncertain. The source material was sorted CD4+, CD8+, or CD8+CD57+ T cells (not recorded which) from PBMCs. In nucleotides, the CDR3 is TGTGCCAGCAGTGATTTGTGGGGAACCACTAGCACAGATACGCAGTATTTT. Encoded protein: CASSDLWGTTSTDTQYF.